Below are 6 T cell receptor beta chains sequenced from a single sample in a study of cytomegalovirus exposure and HLA in healthy donors. Sequenced by immunoSEQ multiplex PCR; TCRdb stores in-frame clones only, minus some. The sample gives roughly 120,000 clones, 70% to 90% of which show up once; around 6% is in the top ten. Sequenced material: PBMCs. The receptors here all came from a woman in her late teens or twenties in good health and CMV-seropositive.

The chain has TRBV15 and TRBJ2-7, with D perhaps TRBD2 (5 bases). Trimming removed 2 bases from V and 2 bases from J, with 7 bases in between. CDR1 and CDR2 (germline): LNHNV, YYDKDF (reference sequence). The CDR3 runs 13 residues. CDR3 in DNA: TGTGCCACCAGCAGACGGGGAACCTACGAGCAGTACTTC. Protein product: CATSRRGTYEQYF.

The V call is TRBV2, the J call TRBJ1-1; the match to TRBD1 covers 7 bases. Losses at the gene ends were 1 base for V and 1 base for J; bases not matched to a gene: 0. The CDR3 has 14 amino acids. CDR1 SNHLY and CDR2 FYNNEI come from the germline V gene. The CDR3 reads CASSEGQGNTEAFF. For the CDR3, the DNA is TGTGCCAGCAGTGAAGGACAGGGGAACACTGAAGCTTTCTTT.

V and J are TRBV30 and TRBJ2-3; D might be TRBD2 (5 bases). Deletions cut 0 bases from V and 3 bases from J, with 19 bases between. Germline V gene lookup returns CDR1 GTSNPN and CDR2 SVGIG (reference sequence). This CDR3 has 17 amino acids. CDR3: CAWSVGSGGGRTDTQYF. The CDR3 DNA reads TGTGCCTGGAGTGTGGGGAGCGGCGGAGGTAGGACAGATACGCAGTATTTT.

The V call is TRBV27, the J call TRBJ1-5; 10 nucleotides match TRBD1. The V segment lost 4 bases and the J segment 2 bases; nucleotides outside the gene matches: 11. This CDR3 comprises 18 residues. The V gene's germline CDR1 is MNHEY and CDR2 SMNVEV (reference sequence). In DNA, the CDR3 is TGTGCCAGCAGTTCCCGACTGACAGGGGGCGTAGGCAATCAGCCCCAGCATTTT. It translates to CASSSRLTGGVGNQPQHF.

CDR3 sequence reads: CASSLWGGSSATEAFF. Here the CDR3 DNA reads TGTGCCAGCAGTTTATGGGGGGGGTCTAGCGCCACTGAAGCTTTCTTT. The chain recombines TRBV28 with TRBJ1-1; D is perhaps TRBD1 (5 bases). The CDR3 totals 16 residues. CDR1 is MDHEN and CDR2 is SYDVKM in the germline V gene. V lost 0 bases to trimming and J lost 4 bases, with 15 bases between them.

This clone was detected only once. The chain employs TRBV2 and TRBJ1-1, with unresolved D. The CDR3 length is 12 residues. Germline CDR1 is SNHLY and CDR2 is FYNNEI. Trimming pared 7 bases from V and 4 bases from J, leaving 10 bases between. CDR3 nucleotide sequence: TGTGCCAGCATCACTCACGGCACTGAAGCTTTCTTT. Its translation: CASITHGTEAFF. Full variable domain (rest looked up from reference TRBV2 and TRBJ1-1): EPEVTQTPSHQVTQMGQEVILRCVPISNHLYFYWYRQILGQKVEFLVSFYNNEISEKSEIFDDQFSVERPDGSNFTLKIRSTKLEDSAMYFCASITHGTEAFFGQGTRLTVV.